This TCR beta chain comes out of a study of T-cell reconstitution after alpha-beta-depleted transplantation in children. Overall study results and limits: Recipient T cells and thymic progenitors that survived were the source of the high TCRbeta diversity seen at day 60 in some patients.

The CDR3 is 16 amino acids. Trimming shortened V by 5 bases and J by 5 bases, and 20 bases separated the two germline ends. Germline lookup yields CDR1 SGHVS and CDR2 FNYEAQ. This clonotype occurred a few times. Its antigen is still unknown. This sample's TCRbeta library carried unique molecular identifier barcodes. TCRdb processed the PCR reads anew with MiXCR; each CDR3 protein has one entry. The sample carries about a million distinct CDR3 sequences, around 30% recorded once. The sample in question was PBMCs, mostly from graft donor cells, obtained 360 days after TCRalphabeta/CD19-depleted stem cell transplant. The genes are TRBV7-6 and TRBJ2-3, with D perhaps assigned TRBD1 or TRBD2 (5 bases each). This TCR came from a boy under two years old who had a stem cell transplant for SCID, so the T cells may come from the graft donor. The CDR3 region is CASSGVRDHSLDTQYF. The CDR3 region has the DNA TGTGCCAGCAGCGGGGTCCGGGACCACAGCTTAGATACGCAGTATTTT.